Each of the 2 T cell receptor beta chains below was sequenced from the same sample in a study of CD8+CD57+ T cells in acquired aplastic anemia. For sequencing, patients were chosen who had shown expansion of CD8+CD57+ cells by flow cytometry. TCR beta VDJ and CDR3 profiles were obtained from a genomic DNA template. TCRdb re-analysed the reads in MiXCR, keeping a single row per CDR3 protein. The sample shows 200,000 to 250,000 distinct CDR3 sequences, roughly 60% of them seen only once. The source material was sorted CD4+, CD8+, or CD8+CD57+ T cells (not recorded which) from PBMCs. Source of these receptors: a human donor with aplastic anemia.

The chain joins TRBV20-1 to TRBJ1-1, with unresolved D. This CDR3 is 16 amino acids long. Trimming stripped 4 bases from V and 0 bases from J, with 18 bases between. The germline gives CDR1 DFQATT, CDR2 SNEGSKA (reference sequence). The CDR3 bases are TGCAGTGCTAAAGTTAAGCTTCGGACGATGAACACTGAAGCTTTCTTT. This sequence encodes CSAKVKLRTMNTEAFF.

This chain links TRBV2 with TRBJ1-5, with D tentatively TRBD1 (5 bases). V gave up 3 bases and J gave up 3 bases, with 9 bases separating them. From germline, CDR1 is SNHLY and CDR2 FYNNEI. The CDR3 has 14 amino acids. CDR3: CASSDWGPNQPQHF. The CDR3 DNA sequence: TGTGCCAGCAGTGATTGGGGCCCCAATCAGCCCCAGCATTTT.